This T cell receptor (beta chain) was retrieved from a study of cytomegalovirus exposure and HLA in healthy donors. The CDR3 length is 15 residues. Trimming removed 6 bases from V and 4 bases from J, with 15 bases in between. In germline, CDR1 is MNHNY, CDR2 SVGAGI (reference sequence). Findings of the study overall: The study put some 150 TCR beta chains on its list as cytomegalovirus-associated. High specificity and sensitivity for cytomegalovirus status were reported for the classifier. In vitro checks showed that a few CMV-associated chains really do target CMV antigens. In a later analysis, first-cohort TCR clusters were found to tend to co-occur in the roughly 120 validation repertoires.

Only in-frame clones appear in the TCRdb table, and some are missing; sequencing was by immunoSEQ multiplex PCR. The sample holds hundreds of thousands of clones, about 90% seen once. A word on this clone: What it binds is not known.

Sequencing used PBMCs. The chain links TRBV6-6 to TRBJ2-2; maybe TRBD1 (6 bases). The TCR originated in a man between 18 and 29 years old in good health and CMV-seropositive. The CDR3, as DNA: TGTGCCAGCAGGTCTCAGGGGTATGGCACCGGGGAGCTGTTTTTT. It specifies CASRSQGYGTGELFF.